These 25 T cell receptor beta chains were all obtained from the same sample, sequenced in a study of graft-versus-host responses after intestinal transplantation. Their target antigens are unknown. TCRdb keeps only in-frame clones here, not all; method: immunoSEQ multiplex PCR. The sample has roughly 120,000 clones, 85% to 95% seen once; the top ten hold less than 0.55%. Specimen: unstimulated CD8+ T cells sorted from spleen or lymph node cells, collected before intestinal transplant. The receptors here all came from a human donor who received an intestinal transplant.

CDR3 bases: TGTGCCAGTAGTATGGGGGTGGGTGCTGAAGCTTTCTTT. This sequence encodes CASSMGVGAEAFF. This chain joins TRBV19 and TRBJ1-1; D possibly corresponds to TRBD1 (5 bases). V was trimmed by 3 bases and J by 6 bases, leaving 11 bases between them. The germline V gene has CDR1 LNHDA and CDR2 SQIVND (reference sequence). The CDR3 spans 13 residues.

The chain has TRBV5-4 and TRBJ2-2; weak D call: TRBD2 (6 bases). CDR3 length equals 16 residues. V was trimmed by 0 bases and J by 1 base, leaving 10 bases between them. Germline CDR1 is SGHNT and CDR2 is YYREEE (reference sequence). The CDR3 nucleotides are TGTGCCAGCAGCTTGGAGGTAGCGGTGAACACCGGGGAGCTGTTTTTT. As protein: CASSLEVAVNTGELFF.

The genes are TRBV12-5 and TRBJ2-1, with D tentatively TRBD2 (5 bases). V lost 6 bases to trimming and J lost 8 bases, with 17 bases between them. Germline V gene sequence: CDR1 LGHNT, CDR2 FRNRAP. The CDR3 has 14 residues. The CDR3 DNA reads as TGTGCTAGTGGCTCAAGCTTGCTAGCAGATGAGCAGTTCTTC. It is translated as CASGSSLLADEQFF.

This clone was detected a few times. This sequence joins TRBV5-6 and TRBJ1-5, with D maybe TRBD1 (6 bases). From germline, CDR1 is SGHDT and CDR2 YYEEEE. The length of the CDR3 is 14 residues. With 0 bases removed from V and 4 bases from J, the gap between germline ends came to 8 bases. The CDR3 loop is CASSLATGNQPQHF. The CDR3 DNA sequence: TGTGCCAGCAGCTTGGCCACAGGGAATCAGCCCCAGCATTTT.

V gene TRBV7-9 combines with J gene TRBJ2-5; D is unresolved. The CDR3 sequence is 11 residues long. V shed 6 bases and J shed 5 bases, with 7 bases lying between them. CDR1 and CDR2 from the germline V gene are SEHNR and FQNEAQ (reference sequence). DNA of the CDR3: TGTGCCAGCAGTTATGGTGAGACCCAGTACTTC. Translation gives CASSYGETQYF.

This sequence joins TRBV5-1 and TRBJ2-2, with a weak D call TRBD2 (5 bases). Germline V lookup: CDR1 SGHRS, CDR2 YFSETQ. V shed 3 bases and J shed 2 bases, with 20 bases lying between them. The CDR3 sequence is 18 residues long. The chain's CDR3 is CASSWLACWLANTGELFF. The DNA for the CDR3 is TGCGCCAGCAGCTGGCTGGCCTGTTGGCTAGCAAACACCGGGGAGCTGTTTTTT.

The CDR3 nucleotides read TGTGCCAGCAATAACCCAGGGGTTGGGGAGCAGTACTTC. Translated, it gives CASNNPGVGEQYF. The chain has TRBV7-9 and TRBJ2-7; TRBD1 might be the D (6 bases). Per germline, CDR1 SEHNR and CDR2 FQNEAQ (reference sequence). V was shortened by 7 bases and J by 7 bases, with 17 bases between the two germline ends. This CDR3 has 13 amino acids.

The V gene is TRBV27, the J gene TRBJ2-7, with a weak D call TRBD2 (6 bases). Trimming cost V 3 bases and J 6 bases, with 12 bases left between them. This CDR3 is built from 13 residues. Germline V gives CDR1 MNHEY, CDR2 SMNVEV (reference sequence). CDR3 DNA sequence: TGTGCCAGCAGTTTTCGGGAGACCGGCGAGCAGTACTTC. Amino acids: CASSFRETGEQYF.

A word on this clone: Other nucleotide sequences in the sample specify the same CDR3. This chain connects TRBV2 to TRBJ2-7; 11 nucleotides align to TRBD1. Germline CDR1 reads SNHLY; CDR2 reads FYNNEI. The V and J ends lost 7 bases and 3 bases, in that order; junction bases with no gene match: 2. CDR3 size: 13 residues. The CDR3 is CASIGTGGYEQYF. CDR3 sequence (DNA): TGTGCCAGCATTGGGACAGGGGGCTACGAGCAGTACTTC.

This chain's CDR3 is CASSKEREGTGELFF. The CDR3 DNA follows: TGTGCCAGCAGCAAGGAACGGGAGGGCACCGGGGAGCTGTTTTTT. The chain joins TRBV21-1 to TRBJ2-2; TRBD2, as called in the table, went unchecked against the DNA. TRBV21-1 is reported as a pseudogene. There are 15 residues in the CDR3.

V usage is TRBV29-1 and J usage is TRBJ1-2; tentative D call: TRBD1 (6 bases). The CDR3 extends over 13 amino acids. Germline-derived CDR1 and CDR2 are SQVTM and ANQGSEA. V shed 4 bases and J shed 3 bases, with 12 bases lying between them. CDR3 nucleotide sequence: TGCAGCGTTGTTTCAGGGGAAGACTATGGCTACACCTTC. Its protein product is CSVVSGEDYGYTF.

The chain combines TRBV11-2 with TRBJ2-7; possibly TRBD2 for D (5 bases). This CDR3 spans 14 amino acids. Trimming removed 5 bases at V and 3 bases at J, with 14 bases between. CDR1 is SGHAT, CDR2 FQNNGV, per germline. CDR3: CASSPRTGSYEQYF. As DNA, the CDR3 is TGTGCCAGCAGCCCCCGGACGGGGAGCTACGAGCAGTACTTC. Using reference TRBV11-2 and TRBJ2-7 for the parts outside the CDR3, the full variable domain is EAGVAQSPRYKIIEKRQSVAFWCNPISGHATLYWYQQILGQGPKLLIQFQNNGVVDDSQLPKDRFSAERLKGVDSTLKIQPAKLEDSAVYLCASSPRTGSYEQYFGPGTRLTVT.

This sequence joins TRBV6-1 and TRBJ1-2; possible D gene TRBD1, 6 bases. Germline CDR1 MNHNS, CDR2 SASEGT. The CDR3 runs 15 residues. The ends were cut back, 2 bases at V and 2 bases at J, with 12 bases in the middle. In nucleotides, the CDR3 is TGTGCCAGCAGTGAATCTTGGGACACCAACTATGGCTACACCTTC. Translating gives CASSESWDTNYGYTF.

The chain couples TRBV27 to TRBJ2-1; 7 bases line up with TRBD2. The junction had 1 base not matched to a gene; V was cut back by 2 bases and J by 6 bases. The CDR3 length is 13 residues. Germline V CDR1 and CDR2: MNHEY, SMNVEV (reference sequence). CDR3 bases: TGTGCCAGCAGTTTAGGGGGGGGCAATGAGCAGTTCTTC. This translates into CASSLGGGNEQFF.

This clone occurred once. V gene TRBV7-9 combines with J gene TRBJ2-7, with 7 bases matching TRBD2. V was pared by 5 bases and J by 5 bases, with 12 bases of the junction left unmatched. The CDR3 has 15 residues. Germline assignment: CDR1 SEHNR and CDR2 FQNEAQ (reference sequence). CDR3 DNA: TGTGCCAGCAGCCCCGCAGGAGCGGGACTCAACGAGCAGTACTTC. Protein: CASSPAGAGLNEQYF.

This clone was observed a single time. This rearrangement joins TRBV19 to TRBJ2-1, with no clear D. This CDR3 contains 12 residues. Germline-derived CDR1 and CDR2 are LNHDA and SQIVND (reference sequence). V lost 10 bases and J 5 bases, leaving 12 bases between the germline ends. This CDR3 is CATTAIDNEQFF. The CDR3 nucleotides read TGTGCCACCACGGCCATCGACAATGAGCAGTTCTTC.

This rearrangement joins TRBV21-1 to TRBJ2-7; the D segment call TRBD1 is taken from the table without a DNA check. TRBV21-1 is termed a pseudogene. The CDR3 spans 14 residues. The DNA for the CDR3 is TGTGCCAGCAGAGTATGGGGACAGATCTACGAGCAGTACTTC. Translating it yields CASRVWGQIYEQYF.

The rearrangement joins TRBV6-5 to TRBJ2-1; unclear D gene. V lost 7 bases, J lost 4 bases, and 5 bases lay in between. Germline assignment: CDR1 MNHEY and CDR2 SVGAGI. The CDR3 is 11 residues long. CDR3 coding DNA: TGTGCCAGCACCAAATACAATGAGCAGTTCTTC. Protein: CASTKYNEQFF.

The genes are TRBV6-1 and TRBJ2-7, with 7 bases that match TRBD1. From germline, CDR1 is MNHNS and CDR2 SASEGT. This CDR3 contains 16 residues. J lost 3 bases, V lost 0 bases, and 8 bases had no gene match. The CDR3 DNA is TGTGCCAGCAGTGAAGCGCTAGGGGGCGCGTTCTACGAGCAGTACTTC. It codes for CASSEALGGAFYEQYF.

The chain couples TRBV4-1 to TRBJ2-7; no clear D. V was clipped by 3 bases and J by 2 bases, with 14 bases between them. The CDR3 has 15 residues. Looked up from germline, CDR1 is MGHRA and CDR2 is YSYEKL. CDR3 sequence (DNA): TGCGCCAGCAGCCAGGATGGAGAGTGGGCCTACGAGCAGTACTTC. It specifies CASSQDGEWAYEQYF.

V usage is TRBV6-5 and J usage is TRBJ2-7; the match to TRBD2 covers 7 bases. CDR1 and CDR2 (germline): MNHEY, SVGAGI. CDR3 length: 12 residues. With V trimmed by 8 bases and J by 5 bases, 6 bases remained unmatched. The CDR3 DNA reads TGTGCCAGCGTAGCGGCGGGGGACGAGCAGTACTTC. It yields the protein CASVAAGDEQYF.

The genes are TRBV7-9 and TRBJ2-2; a weak D match, TRBD2 (5 bases). V was clipped by 5 bases and J by 8 bases, with 18 bases between them. The CDR3 contains 15 residues. Germline CDR1 reads SEHNR; CDR2 reads FQNEAQ (reference sequence). The chain's CDR3 is CASSVVLAGWGELFF. As DNA, the CDR3 is TGTGCCAGCAGCGTCGTCCTGGCGGGTTGGGGGGAGCTGTTTTTT.

This chain links TRBV7-9 with TRBJ2-5; 8 bases align to TRBD2. The J segment lost 7 bases and the V segment lost 5 bases, leaving 15 bases of the junction unmatched. There are 16 residues in the CDR3. Looked up from germline, CDR1 is SEHNR and CDR2 is FQNEAQ (reference sequence). CDR3 sequence: CASSPTFSGTVGTQYF. Written as DNA, the CDR3 is TGTGCCAGCAGCCCAACCTTTAGCGGGACGGTCGGGACCCAGTACTTC. Full variable domain (outside the CDR3, taken from reference TRBV7-9 and TRBJ2-5): DTGVSQNPRHKITKRGQNVTFRCDPISEHNRLYWYRQTLGQGPEFLTYFQNEAQLEKSRLLSDRFSAERPKGSFSTLEIQRTEQGDSAMYLCASSPTFSGTVGTQYFGPGTRLLVL.

Of note for this clone: This sample includes further DNA sequences coding for the same CDR3. The chain joins TRBV27 to TRBJ2-7; D not certain. The V and J ends lost 0 bases and 3 bases respectively, with 6 bases between them. Germline loops: CDR1 MNHEY, CDR2 SMNVEV (reference sequence). The CDR3 has 13 residues. The CDR3 reads CASSLSSGYEQYF. The CDR3 DNA sequence: TGTGCCAGCAGTTTATCGTCCGGCTACGAGCAGTACTTC.

In this sample, this clone turned up a few times. The same CDR3 arises from other DNA sequences in this sample as well. The chain joins TRBV5-1 to TRBJ2-7; 13 bases are shared with TRBD2. Trimming removed 2 bases from V and 5 bases from J; junction bases left unmatched: 1. Germline V gene sequence: CDR1 SGHRS, CDR2 YFSETQ. The CDR3 totals 14 residues. The CDR3 DNA is TGCGCCAGCAGCTTAGGACTAGCGGGAGACGAGCAGTACTTC. As protein: CASSLGLAGDEQYF.